A single sample is the source of the 5 T cell receptor beta chains below, sequenced in a study of shared clonotypes between healthy human individuals. Naive CD8 cells, CD45RO-negative and positively selected for CCR7, excluded terminally differentiated effector memory CD45RA+ cells. Only in-frame clones appear in the TCRdb table, and some are missing; sequencing was by immunoSEQ multiplex PCR. The table includes a few million clones, 80% to 95% detected once. The sequenced material came from naive CD8+ T cells from PBMCs. The receptors originated from a young man in good health. Some clones in this sample may be carry-over from other donors' samples.

V usage is TRBV4-3 and J usage is TRBJ1-2; TRBD1 matches at 11 bases. CDR3 length: 17 amino acids. V lost 3 bases, J lost 7 bases, and 13 bases stayed unmatched. Germline V gene data show CDR1 as LGHNA and CDR2 as YSLEER. DNA for the CDR3: TGCGCCAGCAGCCAGGACGACCGGGACAGGGGGAAGCGTGGCTACACCTTC. Translating it yields CASSQDDRDRGKRGYTF.

The V gene is TRBV6-1, the J gene TRBJ1-2; a weak D match, TRBD1 (5 bases). Trimming left V 5 bases short and J 1 base short, with 14 bases between. The CDR3 totals 15 residues. The germline V gene encodes CDR1 MNHNS and CDR2 SASEGT. DNA for the CDR3: TGTGCCAGCAGTCCTCGGACGGGGCTTAACTATGGCTACACCTTC. Translating gives CASSPRTGLNYGYTF.

As concerns this clone: This sample includes further DNA sequences coding for the same CDR3. The rearrangement joins TRBV5-6 to TRBJ1-1, with no clear D. The germline V gene has CDR1 SGHDT and CDR2 YYEEEE. The CDR3 totals 12 residues. Trimming stripped 0 bases from V and 4 bases from J, with 4 bases between. CDR3 coding DNA: TGTGCCAGCAGCTTGGGAACCACTGAAGCTTTCTTT. Its translation is CASSLGTTEAFF. Variable domain in full (rest from reference TRBV5-6 and TRBJ1-1): DAGVTQSPTHLIKTRGQQVTLRCSPKSGHDTVSWYQQALGQGPQFIFQYYEEEERQRGNFPDRFSGHQFPNYSSELNVNALLLGDSALYLCASSLGTTEAFFGQGTRLTVV.

Notes on this clone: Other DNA sequences from this sample encode an identical CDR3 as well. The chain recombines TRBV15 with TRBJ2-7, with 7 bases identical to TRBD2. Germline V CDR1 and CDR2: LNHNV, YYDKDF (reference sequence). The V gene end was trimmed by 3 bases and the J gene end by 4 bases; junction bases not matched to a gene: 3. The CDR3 is 13 residues long. The CDR3 sequence: CATSSRLAYEQYF. In DNA, the CDR3 is TGTGCCACCAGCAGCAGACTAGCTTACGAGCAGTACTTC. Full variable domain (missing parts from reference TRBV15 and TRBJ2-7): DAMVIQNPRYQVTQFGKPVTLSCSQTLNHNVMYWYQQKSSQAPKLLFHYYDKDFNNEADTPDNFQSRRPNTSFCFLDIRSPGLGDTAMYLCATSSRLAYEQYFGPGTRLTVT.

CDR3 loop: CASSYSGSYGYTF. The DNA for the CDR3 is TGTGCCAGCAGTTACTCGGGGTCCTATGGCTACACCTTC. V is TRBV6-5 and J is TRBJ1-2; D call uncertain. This CDR3 spans 13 amino acids. V lost 0 bases, J lost 4 bases, and 6 bases lay in between. Germline CDR1 reads MNHEY; CDR2 reads SVGAGI.